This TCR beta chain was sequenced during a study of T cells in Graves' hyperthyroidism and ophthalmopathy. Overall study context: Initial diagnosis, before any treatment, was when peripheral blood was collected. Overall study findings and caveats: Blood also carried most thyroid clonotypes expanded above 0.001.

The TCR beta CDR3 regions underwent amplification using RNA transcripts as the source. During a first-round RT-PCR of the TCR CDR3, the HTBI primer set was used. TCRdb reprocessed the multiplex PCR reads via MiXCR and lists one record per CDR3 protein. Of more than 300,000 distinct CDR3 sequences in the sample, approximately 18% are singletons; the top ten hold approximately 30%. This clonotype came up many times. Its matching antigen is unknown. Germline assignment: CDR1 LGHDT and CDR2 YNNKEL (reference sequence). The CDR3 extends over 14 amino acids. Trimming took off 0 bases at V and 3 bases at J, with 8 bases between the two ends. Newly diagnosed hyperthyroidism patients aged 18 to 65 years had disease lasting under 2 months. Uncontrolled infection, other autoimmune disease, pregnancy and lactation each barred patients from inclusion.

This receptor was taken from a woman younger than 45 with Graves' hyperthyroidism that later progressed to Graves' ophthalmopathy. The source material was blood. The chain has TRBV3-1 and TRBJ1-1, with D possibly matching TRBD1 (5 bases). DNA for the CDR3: TGTGCCAGCAGCCAAGAGGGGGTTCACACTGAAGCTTTCTTT. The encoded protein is CASSQEGVHTEAFF.